The 22 T cell receptor beta chains listed next were all sequenced from one sample in a study of shared clonotypes between healthy human individuals. The assay was immunoSEQ multiplex PCR, and TCRdb's table has in-frame clones only and misses some. The sample contains roughly 680,000 clones, about two thirds of which appear only once. Sequenced material: memory CD4+ T cells sorted from blood. Documented subset: CD45RA-negative fraction. These receptors all come from a woman in her 30s in good health.

The chain combines TRBV30 with TRBJ2-7, with 8 positions matching TRBD2. Germline V CDR1 and CDR2: GTSNPN, SVGIG (reference sequence). V shed 3 bases and J 0 bases; nucleotides not matched to a gene: 10. The CDR3 length is 16 residues. This CDR3 is CAWRAKPGLGSYEQYF. The CDR3 DNA follows: TGTGCCTGGAGGGCTAAGCCGGGACTAGGCTCCTACGAGCAGTACTTC. Full variable domain (rest looked up from reference TRBV30 and TRBJ2-7): SQTIHQWPATLVQPVGSPLSLECTVEGTSNPNLYWYRQAAGRGLQLLFYSVGIGQISSEVPQNLSASRPQDRQFILSSKKLLLSDSGFYLCAWRAKPGLGSYEQYFGPGTRLTVT.

The genes are TRBV11-3 and TRBJ2-5, with TRBD1 identical over 7 bases. TRBJ2-7 matches the DNA end more closely, so the J call is doubtful. Germline-derived CDR1 and CDR2 are SGHNT and YENEEA. This CDR3 spans 14 amino acids. CDR3 region: CASSLGDRDGEQYF. The DNA for the CDR3 is TGTGCCAGCAGCTTAGGAGACAGGGATGGCGAGCAGTACTTC.

The chain recombines TRBV28 with TRBJ2-2, with TRBD1 matching 10 bases. This CDR3 is 15 amino acids long. Germline values: CDR1 MDHEN, CDR2 SYDVKM. V was clipped by 5 bases and J by 7 bases; unmatched bases: 7. The CDR3 loop is CASSAGTGVLGELFF. The CDR3 DNA is TGTGCCAGCAGTGCCGGGACAGGGGTCCTCGGGGAGCTGTTTTTT.

This clone was seen a single time. The chain couples TRBV10-3 to TRBJ2-7, with unresolved D. Germline assignment: CDR1 ENHRY and CDR2 SYGVKD. The CDR3 consists of 12 residues. The V and J ends lost 4 bases and 4 bases respectively, with 8 bases between them. CDR3 region: CAISGTIYEQYF. The CDR3 bases are TGTGCCATCAGTGGGACCATTTACGAGCAGTACTTC.

The rearrangement links TRBV6-5 to TRBJ2-7; D is ambiguous. With 2 bases removed from V and 2 bases from J, the gap between germline ends came to 10 bases. CDR3 length: 14 residues. Per the germline V gene, CDR1 is MNHEY and CDR2 is SVGAGI. DNA of the CDR3: TGTGCCAGCAGTTACATAGAGGATGCCTACGAGCAGTACTTC. Encoded protein: CASSYIEDAYEQYF.

This sequence joins TRBV28 and TRBJ2-7; 7 bases align to TRBD2. The germline V gene encodes CDR1 MDHEN and CDR2 SYDVKM. CDR3 length: 13 residues. DNA of the CDR3: TGTGTCTCCTGGCCGGGAGGAGTTGGCGAGCAGTACTTC. The encoded protein is CVSWPGGVGEQYF.

The rearrangement uses TRBV13 and TRBJ2-5; D is possibly TRBD2 (5 bases). From germline, CDR1 is PRHDT and CDR2 FYEKMQ (reference sequence). The V end lost 0 bases, the J end lost 4 bases, and 12 bases lay between the germline ends. CDR3 length: 15 residues. In DNA, the CDR3 is TGTGCCAGCAGCTTAGGGGCCCGAGGGCCAGAGACCCAGTACTTC. Translation gives CASSLGARGPETQYF.

The CDR3 spells CASSPLTGVAYGYTF. CDR3 DNA: TGTGCCAGCAGCCCCTTGACAGGGGTGGCCTATGGCTACACCTTC. The gene calls are TRBV7-6 and TRBJ1-2, with 8 bases identical to TRBD1. The CDR3 is made up of 15 amino acids. Germline V gene data show CDR1 as SGHVS and CDR2 as FNYEAQ. The ends lost 5 bases at V and 4 bases at J; junction bases unmatched: 9.

The chain joins TRBV7-9 to TRBJ2-1; D may be TRBD2 (6 bases). The CDR3 loop spans 15 amino acids. Trimming removed 1 base at V and 9 bases at J, with 16 bases between. The germline V gene encodes CDR1 SEHNR and CDR2 FQNEAQ (reference sequence). CDR3 in amino acids: CASSLESGVWGEQFF. CDR3 nucleotides: TGTGCCAGCAGCTTAGAGTCGGGAGTATGGGGTGAGCAGTTCTTC.

The rearrangement uses TRBV28 and TRBJ1-1, with D unclear. From germline, CDR1 is MDHEN and CDR2 SYDVKM. Trimming removed 4 bases from V and 3 bases from J, with 12 bases in between. This CDR3 is 14 amino acids long. The DNA of the CDR3 is TGTGCCAGCAGTTGGTCCCCGAGGGACACTGAAGCTTTCTTT. It encodes CASSWSPRDTEAFF.

This clone showed up just a few times. This sequence joins TRBV6-1 and TRBJ1-2; D is ambiguous. CDR1 is MNHNS and CDR2 is SASEGT in the germline V gene. This CDR3 is built from 13 residues. Trimming removed 0 bases at V and 4 bases at J, with 6 bases between. CDR3 nucleotide sequence: TGTGCCAGCAGTGAAGCGATGACCTATGGCTACACCTTC. It codes for CASSEAMTYGYTF.

Only a few counts were recorded for this clone. The rearrangement joins TRBV19 to TRBJ2-2; D is ambiguous. V was trimmed by 4 bases and J by 0 bases, leaving 9 bases between them. Germline assignment: CDR1 LNHDA and CDR2 SQIVND (reference sequence). The CDR3 runs 15 residues. The CDR3 protein is CASSSVGANTGELFF. The CDR3 DNA reads TGTGCCAGTAGTAGCGTAGGCGCGAACACCGGGGAGCTGTTTTTT.

The gene calls are TRBV5-1 and TRBJ2-5; 9 bases agree with TRBD2. V dropped 5 bases and J dropped 5; count of bases not matched to a gene: 10. Per the germline V gene, CDR1 is SGHRS and CDR2 is YFSETQ. The CDR3 consists of 15 residues. CDR3 protein: CASRPIAGVEETQYF. Written as DNA, the CDR3 is TGCGCCAGCAGGCCGATAGCGGGAGTTGAGGAGACCCAGTACTTC.

This chain links TRBV29-1 with TRBJ2-7, with a weak D call TRBD2 (6 bases). CDR1 and CDR2 from the germline V gene are SQVTM and ANQGSEA. The CDR3 contains 11 residues. The ends were cut back, 7 bases at V and 7 bases at J, with 14 bases in the middle. The CDR3, as DNA: TGCAGCGGGGGGGAGATTGAGGAGCAGTACTTC. Protein product: CSGGEIEEQYF.

This chain joins TRBV7-2 and TRBJ2-3; D may correspond to TRBD1 or TRBD2 (5 bases each). This CDR3 is 14 amino acids long. Germline V gives CDR1 SGHTA, CDR2 FQGNSA. The germline V and J ends were trimmed by 1 base and 7 bases, with 12 bases remaining between them. DNA of the CDR3: TGTGCCAGCAGCTTAGATGGGGCGGGTAATACGCAGTATTTT. Amino acid sequence: CASSLDGAGNTQYF.

The rearrangement joins TRBV2 to TRBJ1-5; no firm D call. The V gene's germline CDR1 is SNHLY and CDR2 FYNNEI. This CDR3 comprises 16 residues. Trimming cost V 6 bases and J 1 base, with 16 bases left between them. The CDR3 is CASSPTQARSNQPQHF. The CDR3 DNA follows: TGTGCCAGCAGCCCAACCCAGGCGAGGAGCAATCAGCCCCAGCATTTT.

This sequence joins TRBV18 and TRBJ2-3; D possibly corresponds to TRBD1 (7 bases). CDR1 is KGHSH, CDR2 LQKENI, per germline. V lost 4 bases, J lost 2 bases, and 16 bases lay in between. This CDR3 comprises 16 residues. CDR3 loop: CASSLGGGGSTDTQYF. The CDR3 DNA sequence: TGTGCCAGCTCACTTGGAGGGGGCGGCTCCACAGATACGCAGTATTTT.

This clone showed up just once. The identical CDR3 is also encoded by other nucleotide sequences in the sample. The chain links TRBV6-5 to TRBJ1-3, with D perhaps matching TRBD1 (6 bases). Germline V CDR1 and CDR2: MNHEY, SVGAGI. There are 13 residues in the CDR3. Between the trimmed V and J ends, which lost 6 bases and 0 bases, there was a span of 6 bases. The CDR3 coding sequence is TGTGCCAGCAGACAGGGCTCTGGAAACACCATATATTTT. This gives the protein CASRQGSGNTIYF.

Many counts were recorded for this clone. Different DNA sequences within this sample yield the same CDR3. The J gene is TRBJ1-3, the V gene TRBV9; D is unresolved. Germline loops: CDR1 SGDLS, CDR2 YYNGEE. The CDR3 extends over 14 amino acids. Trimming removed 0 bases at V and 0 bases at J, with 4 bases between. CDR3: CASSVASSGNTIYF. The DNA of the CDR3 is TGTGCCAGCAGCGTAGCGAGCTCTGGAAACACCATATATTTT. Full variable domain (remainder filled in from reference TRBV9 and TRBJ1-3): DSGVTQTPKHLITATGQRVTLRCSPRSGDLSVYWYQQSLDQGLQFLIQYYNGEERAKGNILERFSAQQFPDLHSELNLSSLELGDSALYFCASSVASSGNTIYFGEGSWLTVV.

In this sample, this clone turned up once. J is TRBJ2-1 and V is TRBV11-2; TRBD2 agrees at 12 bases. Trimming at V came to 6 bases and at J to 6 bases, leaving 3 bases not matched to a gene. The germline V gene has CDR1 SGHAT and CDR2 FQNNGV. The CDR3 spans 14 residues. The chain's CDR3 is CASRLAGGPNEQFF. The DNA of the CDR3 is TGTGCCAGCAGGCTAGCGGGAGGGCCCAATGAGCAGTTCTTC.

This clone was recorded a few times. The chain combines TRBV29-1 with TRBJ1-1, with TRBD1 matching 12 bases. With 3 bases clipped from V and 3 bases from J, the junction kept 5 bases outside the gene matches. The CDR3 is 15 residues long. From germline, CDR1 is SQVTM and CDR2 ANQGSEA. The CDR3 sequence is CSVEGTGGSDTEAFF. The CDR3 nucleotides are TGCAGCGTTGAGGGGACAGGGGGCTCGGACACTGAAGCTTTCTTT.

This clone was seen only a few times. This chain uses TRBV6-5 with TRBJ1-5; D is undetermined. Germline lookup yields CDR1 MNHEY and CDR2 SVGAGI. Trimming cost V 5 bases and J 1 base, with 9 bases left between them. The CDR3 length is 14 residues. CDR3 DNA sequence: TGTGCCAGCAGTGCGGGGAGGAGCAATCAGCCCCAGCATTTT. Amino acids: CASSAGRSNQPQHF.